Listed below are T cell receptor beta chains from one sample, sequenced in a study of T cell responses to AZD1222 COVID-19 vaccine. The table came from immunoSEQ multiplex PCR; TCRdb's copy has only in-frame clones and leaves some out. The profile shows roughly 120,000 clones, 65% to 90% of them singletons. Sequenced material: peripheral blood, taken on day 0 of AZD1222 vaccination. The source of these receptors is an adult in good health. Both conserved end residues are part of each CDR3. A D gene is named only where the DNA matches it firmly. Part of the rows lack a size; the others show once, few, many or a class for expanded clones.

j_call clone_size d_call cdr3_length v_call cdr3_aa cdr3_nt
TRBJ1-1 . . 15 TRBV6-5 CASSYGAGVGTEAFF TGTGCCAGCAGTTACGGTGCGGGGGTTGGGACTGAAGCTTTCTTT
TRBJ2-5 . TRBD1 19 TRBV27 CASSFPGTPGQLIQETQYF TGTGCCAGCAGTTTCCCCGGTACTCCGGGACAGCTGATCCAAGAGACCCAGTACTTC
TRBJ1-1 . . 16 TRBV7-9 CASSSRQRGQGTEAFF TGTGCCAGCAGCTCAAGACAACGGGGGCAGGGCACTGAAGCTTTCTTT
TRBJ1-1 . . 14 TRBV19 CASSGTGWGTEAFF TGTGCCAGTAGTGGGACGGGTTGGGGCACTGAAGCTTTCTTT
TRBJ2-3 . TRBD2 15 TRBV3-1/TRBV3-2 CASSQLAGPTDTQYF TGTGCCAGCAGCCAACTAGCGGGACCCACAGATACGCAGTATTTT
TRBJ1-4 . TRBD1 14 TRBV2 CASTPQGVGEKLFF TGTGCCAGCACCCCACAGGGGGTGGGAGAAAAACTGTTTTTT
TRBJ1-6 once TRBD1 16 TRBV28 CASSFGGQFYNSPLHF TGTGCCAGCAGTTTTGGGGGACAGTTTTACAATTCACCCCTCCACTTT
TRBJ2-7 once . 11 TRBV16 CASSPSYEQYF TGTGCCAGCAGCCCATCCTACGAGCAGTACTTC
TRBJ1-5 . . 13 TRBV6-5 CASSYSSNQPQHF TGTGCCAGCAGTTACTCGAGTAATCAGCCCCAGCATTTT
TRBJ2-1 . . 15 TRBV4-1 CASSQASAGSTEQFF TGCGCCAGCAGCCAAGCTTCGGCTGGCTCCACTGAGCAGTTCTTC
TRBJ2-1 . TRBD1 15 TRBV2 CASSADRGQYNEQFF TGTGCCAGCAGTGCCGACAGGGGGCAATACAATGAGCAGTTCTTC
TRBJ1-5 . TRBD1 15 TRBV5-1 CASSLEGTGNQPQHF TGCGCCAGCAGCTTGGAGGGGACAGGCAATCAGCCCCAGCATTTT
TRBJ2-1 . TRBD2 13 TRBV12-3/TRBV12-4 CASSLAGHNEQFF TGTGCCAGCAGCCTAGCGGGGCACAATGAGCAGTTCTTC
TRBJ1-5 . . 15 TRBV10-2 CASSESGGIGQPQHF TGCGCCAGCAGTGAGTCGGGGGGGATTGGTCAGCCCCAGCATTTT
TRBJ1-2 . . 13 TRBV5-1 CASSFDTSYGYTF TGCGCCAGCAGCTTCGACACCTCGTATGGCTACACCTTC
TRBJ1-1 . . 16 TRBV5-1 CASSGLAYSRDTEAFF TGCGCCAGCAGCGGACTCGCGTACTCGCGGGACACTGAAGCTTTCTTT
TRBJ1-2 . . 12 TRBV5-1 CASSLKESGYTF TGCGCCAGCAGCTTGAAGGAAAGTGGCTACACCTTC
TRBJ2-5 . TRBD1 18 TRBV5-4 CASSFAGQGAIAQQTQYF TGTGCCAGCAGCTTTGCCGGACAGGGGGCTATCGCCCAGCAGACCCAGTACTTC
TRBJ2-7 few TRBD2 16 TRBV28 CASSSPSSGRTNEQYF TGTGCCAGCAGCTCCCCATCTAGCGGGAGAACTAACGAGCAGTACTTC
TRBJ2-7 . TRBD2 18 TRBV5-6 CASSLGLGLAGNSYEQYF TGTGCCAGCAGCTTGGGGCTTGGTCTAGCGGGAAACTCCTACGAGCAGTACTTC
TRBJ1-1 . . 14 TRBV5-6 CASSLVGGNTEAFF TGTGCCAGCAGCTTGGTTGGGGGGAACACTGAAGCTTTCTTT
TRBJ2-5 . TRBD1 14 TRBV29-1 CSIPPGQGAKTQYF TGCAGCATCCCCCCGGGACAGGGGGCCAAGACCCAGTACTTC
TRBJ2-5 once . 12 TRBV10-3 CAISDEGETQYF TGTGCCATCAGTGACGAGGGAGAGACCCAGTACTTC
TRBJ1-4 . . 12 TRBV28 CASSSMGGKLFF TGTGCCAGCAGTTCGATGGGCGGAAAACTGTTTTTT
TRBJ2-1 . TRBD2 11 TRBV2 CASSRGTRKFF TGTGCCAGCAGCCGAGGGACTAGGAAGTTCTTC
TRBJ1-5 . . 19 TRBV28 CASSPAPYRVGGPFQPQHF TGTGCCAGCAGTCCAGCACCATACAGGGTCGGTGGGCCTTTCCAGCCCCAGCATTTT
TRBJ2-3 . TRBD2 15 TRBV7-2 CASSLIAGAGDTQYF TGTGCCAGCAGCTTAATTGCGGGAGCGGGGGATACGCAGTATTTT
TRBJ1-2 few . 14 TRBV5-4 CASSLQLANYGYTF TGTGCCAGCAGCTTGCAGCTCGCTAACTATGGCTACACCTTC
TRBJ1-3 . TRBD1 15 TRBV3-1/TRBV3-2 CASSPPWTGGNTIYF TGTGCCAGCAGCCCTCCTTGGACAGGGGGAAACACCATATATTTT
TRBJ2-5 . . 15 TRBV14 CASSQDYGRPGTQYF TGTGCCAGCAGCCAAGATTACGGGCGCCCAGGGACCCAGTACTTC
TRBJ1-1 few . 14 TRBV3-1/TRBV3-2 CASSQGIGPTEAFF TGTGCCAGCAGCCAAGGGATAGGTCCCACTGAAGCTTTCTTT